These T cell receptor beta chains were read from a single sample in a study of T cell responses to AZD1222 COVID-19 vaccine. Measured with immunoSEQ multiplex PCR; TCRdb has only the in-frame clones, and not every one. Of under 150,000 clones listed, approximately 85% were seen once; the top ten hold roughly 3.9%. The input for sequencing was peripheral blood, taken on day 0 of MenACWY control vaccination. The receptors derive from an adult in good health. Both conserved end residues are part of each CDR3. The D gene is left open where the match is weak. For some rows the clone size is stated as once, few or many, or as a class when expanded; others skip it.

>14|NA|TRBV10-3|TRBJ1-1|TRBD1
CAISELGQAYEAFF
TGTGCCATCAGTGAGTTAGGACAGGCTTATGAAGCTTTCTTT
>15|NA|TRBV6-5|TRBJ2-3|TRBD2
CASRASGTRADTQYF
TGTGCCAGCAGAGCCTCCGGGACTAGGGCAGATACGCAGTATTTT
>14|once|TRBV11-3|TRBJ1-2|NA
CASSLLGQAYGYTF
TGTGCCAGCAGCCTATTGGGACAAGCCTATGGCTACACCTTC
>15|NA|TRBV5-1|TRBJ2-1|TRBD2
CASSQTSGGNNEQFF
TGCGCCAGCAGCCAAACTAGCGGGGGGAACAATGAGCAGTTCTTC
>12|NA|TRBV27|TRBJ1-2|NA
CASSTTGFGYTF
TGTGCCAGCAGTACCACAGGGTTCGGCTACACCTTC
>15|NA|TRBV6-5|TRBJ2-3|NA
CASRGANVRRDTQYF
TGTGCCAGCAGGGGGGCTAACGTAAGGAGAGATACGCAGTATTTT
>16|NA|TRBV28|TRBJ2-6|NA
CATYSYGQSGANVLTF
TGTGCCACCTATTCATACGGACAATCTGGGGCCAACGTCCTGACTTTC
>16|NA|TRBV7-3|TRBJ2-3|NA
CASSLEGGPSTDTQYF
TGTGCCAGCAGCTTAGAGGGGGGGCCCAGCACAGATACGCAGTATTTT
>15|NA|TRBV5-1|TRBJ1-4|TRBD1
CASNDGQVANEKLFF
TGCGCCAGCAACGACGGACAGGTGGCTAATGAAAAACTGTTTTTT
>11|NA|TRBV6-5|TRBJ2-5|NA
CASTYGETQYF
TGTGCCAGTACCTATGGGGAGACCCAGTACTTC
>11|NA|TRBV29-1|TRBJ1-1|NA
CSVKGNTEAFF
TGCAGCGTTAAGGGGAACACTGAAGCTTTCTTT
>15|NA|TRBV6-5|TRBJ2-7|NA
CASSYSLTGSYEQYF
TGTGCCAGCAGTTACTCGTTAACGGGTTCCTACGAGCAGTACTTC
>22|NA|TRBV21-1|TRBJ2-6|NA
CASSLPRLAGVPVYSRANVLTF
TGTGCCAGCAGCCTCCCGCGCCTAGCGGGGGTCCCAGTATACTCGAGGGCCAACGTCCTGACTTTC
>15|NA|TRBV5-6|TRBJ2-3|NA
CASSLGGPNTDTQYF
TGTGCCAGCAGCTTAGGGGGGCCTAACACAGATACGCAGTATTTT
>14|NA|TRBV7-3|TRBJ1-1|NA
CASSLSQGNTEAFF
TGTGCCAGCAGCTTAAGTCAGGGGAACACTGAAGCTTTCTTT
>14|NA|TRBV7-2|TRBJ2-5|TRBD2
CASRNREVQETQYF
TGTGCCAGCAGAAACCGGGAGGTCCAAGAGACCCAGTACTTC
>12|once|TRBV7-6|TRBJ1-4|NA
CASSLKNGGLFF
TGTGCCAGCAGCTTAAAAAATGGGGGACTGTTTTTT
>16|NA|TRBV9|TRBJ2-1|TRBD2
CASSATGGSSYNEQFF
TGTGCCAGCAGCGCGACGGGGGGTAGTTCCTACAATGAGCAGTTCTTC
>15|NA|TRBV30|TRBJ1-1|TRBD1
CAWRGSPGQSTEAFF
TGTGCCTGGAGGGGTTCTCCGGGACAGAGTACTGAAGCTTTCTTT
>16|NA|TRBV4-1|TRBJ2-5|TRBD1
CASSQDWTGTSETQYF
TGCGCCAGCAGCCAAGATTGGACAGGGACCTCGGAGACCCAGTACTTC
>17|once|TRBV5-1|TRBJ2-6|NA
CASSLGTLSSGANVLTF
TGCGCCAGCAGCTTGGGGACACTGAGCTCTGGGGCCAACGTCCTGACTTTC
>15|NA|TRBV5-1|TRBJ1-5|TRBD1
CASSRGTGVNQPQHF
TGCGCCAGCAGCCGGGGGACAGGGGTAAATCAGCCCCAGCATTTT
>14|NA|TRBV6-5|TRBJ1-1|TRBD1
CASSYGQGYTEAFF
TGTGCCAGCAGTTATGGACAGGGGTACACTGAAGCTTTCTTT
>15|NA|TRBV5-1|TRBJ2-7|TRBD1
CASSWTGTASYEQYF
TGCGCCAGCAGCTGGACCGGGACAGCTTCCTACGAGCAGTACTTC
>13|once|TRBV27|TRBJ2-7|NA
CATQSRSGIEQYF
TGTGCCACCCAATCAAGGTCGGGGATCGAGCAGTACTTC
>16|NA|TRBV18|TRBJ1-3|TRBD1
CASSPQKGARGNTIYF
TGTGCCAGCTCACCACAGAAGGGGGCGCGCGGAAACACCATATATTTT
>15|NA|TRBV18|TRBJ1-2|NA
CASSPSPVQTYGYTF
TGTGCCAGCTCACCAAGCCCCGTACAGACCTATGGCTACACCTTC
>15|NA|TRBV18|TRBJ1-1|NA
CASSPGGLRNTEAFF
TGTGCCAGCTCACCAGGGGGACTAAGAAACACTGAAGCTTTCTTT
>15|once|TRBV5-1|TRBJ2-7|NA
CASSLELTPTGEQYF
TGCGCCAGCAGCTTGGAGCTCACTCCAACCGGCGAGCAGTACTTC
>14|NA|TRBV19|TRBJ1-1|NA
CASSTGPLNTEAFF
TGTGCCAGTAGTACGGGACCGTTGAACACTGAAGCTTTCTTT
>15|NA|TRBV6-2/TRBV6-3|TRBJ1-5|NA
CASSGIGRSNQPQHF
TGTGCCAGCAGTGGGATAGGACGGTCAAATCAGCCCCAGCATTTT
>12|NA|TRBV7-2|TRBJ1-2|TRBD1
CASSPDRVGYTF
TGTGCCAGCAGCCCGGACAGGGTAGGCTACACCTTC
>13|NA|TRBV25-1|TRBJ1-6|NA
CASSERRHSPLHF
TGTGCCAGCAGTGAGCGACGGCATTCACCCCTCCACTTT
>16|NA|TRBV5-1|TRBJ2-3|TRBD2
CASSLVLAGPGGTQYF
TGCGCCAGCAGCTTGGTATTAGCGGGCCCAGGTGGAACGCAGTATTTT
>15|NA|TRBV7-8|TRBJ1-2|NA
CASSSSGQGVYGYTF
NA
>16|NA|TRBV4-2|TRBJ2-3|NA
CASSQGENSRTDTQYF
TGTGCCAGCAGCCAAGGGGAGAACTCCCGCACAGATACGCAGTATTTT
>15|once|TRBV4-2|TRBJ1-6|NA
CASSQEKGYNSPLHF
TGTGCCAGCAGCCAAGAAAAGGGCTATAATTCACCCCTCCACTTT
>11|once|TRBV29-1|TRBJ1-2|NA
CNLAGNYGYTF
TGCAACTTAGCGGGTAACTATGGCTACACCTTC
>16|NA|TRBV6-2/TRBV6-3|TRBJ1-5|NA
CASSINRRGGNQPQHF
TGTGCCAGCAGTATAAACCGGCGCGGGGGCAATCAGCCCCAGCATTTT
>14|NA|TRBV9|TRBJ2-1|TRBD2
CASSAGTSGHEQFF
TGTGCCAGCAGCGCAGGGACTAGCGGGCATGAGCAGTTCTTC
>12|NA|TRBV5-8|TRBJ2-7|NA
CASSSPQNEQYF
TGTGCCAGCAGCTCCCCTCAAAACGAGCAGTACTTC
>14|NA|TRBV3-1/TRBV3-2|TRBJ1-1|NA
CASSQWTMNTEAFF
TGTGCCAGCAGCCAATGGACCATGAACACTGAAGCTTTCTTT
>17|NA|TRBV6-2/TRBV6-3|TRBJ1-1|NA
CASSYQRLRRMNTEAFF
TGTGCCAGCAGTTACCAAAGGTTACGACGGATGAACACTGAAGCTTTCTTT
>14|NA|TRBV4-3|TRBJ1-2|NA
CASSQEGGTYGYTF
TGCGCCAGCAGCCAAGAGGGGGGTACCTATGGCTACACCTTC
>12|once|TRBV19|TRBJ1-2|NA
CASTPGDYGYTF
TGTGCCAGTACTCCAGGGGACTATGGCTACACCTTC
>13|NA|TRBV6-2/TRBV6-3|TRBJ1-1|NA
CASSRQTNTEAFF
TGTGCCAGCAGCCGACAGACGAACACTGAAGCTTTCTTT
>13|once|TRBV2|TRBJ1-2|NA
CASSPWGAYGYTF
TGTGCCAGCAGCCCATGGGGTGCCTATGGCTACACCTTC
>13|NA|TRBV6-5|TRBJ1-2|TRBD1
CASSQRDRGGYTF
TGTGCCAGCAGTCAAAGGGACAGGGGGGGCTACACCTTC
>15|NA|TRBV3-1/TRBV3-2|TRBJ2-7|TRBD1
CASSQGTGFSYEQYF
TGTGCCAGCAGCCAGGGGACAGGGTTCTCCTACGAGCAGTACTTC
>13|NA|TRBV5-4|TRBJ2-1|NA
CASSSGGSNEQFF
TGTGCCAGCAGCTCTGGGGGATCCAATGAGCAGTTCTTC
>14|NA|TRBV9|TRBJ1-4|TRBD1
CASSLQGEGEKLFF
TGTGCCAGCAGCTTACAGGGGGAGGGTGAAAAACTGTTTTTT
>13|NA|TRBV30|TRBJ2-7|NA
CAWSVGQGDEQYF
TGTGCCTGGAGTGTAGGGCAGGGTGACGAGCAGTACTTC
>13|NA|TRBV27|TRBJ1-2|NA
CASSGLLGYGYTF
TGTGCCAGCTCCGGACTCTTAGGCTATGGCTACACCTTC
>15|NA|TRBV10-1|TRBJ2-5|NA
CASFQVFGDRETQYF
TGCGCCAGCTTTCAGGTCTTCGGCGACCGGGAGACCCAGTACTTC
>13|few|TRBV6-5|TRBJ1-6|TRBD1
CASRRDRDSPLHF
TGTGCCAGCAGGAGGGACAGGGATTCACCCCTCCACTTT